The 21 T cell receptor beta chains below all came from one sample that was sequenced in a study of blood T cell repertoires in COVID-19. The repertoire was sequenced with immunoSEQ multiplex PCR; TCRdb's copy has only in-frame clones and lacks some. The sample lists about 440,000 clones, 85% to 90% occurring once. Sample: peripheral blood. These receptors came from a woman aged 25 to 39 with acute or convalescent COVID-19.

This sequence joins TRBV4-1 and TRBJ1-2, with D perhaps TRBD1 (5 bases). The CDR3 is 15 amino acids. Germline CDR1 and CDR2: MGHRA and YSYEKL. With 3 bases removed from V and 5 bases from J, the gap between germline ends came to 16 bases. The CDR3 region has the DNA TGCGCCAGCAGCCATAGACAGAGCACACCATATGGCTACACCTTC. It codes for CASSHRQSTPYGYTF.

The chain carries TRBV13 and TRBJ1-1; 8 bases map to TRBD1. This CDR3 is 17 amino acids long. Germline V gene sequence: CDR1 PRHDT, CDR2 FYEKMQ (reference sequence). J was trimmed by 2 bases and V by 5 bases; bases with no gene match: 13. The CDR3 sequence: CASSLPRGRGENTEAFF. The DNA for the CDR3 is TGTGCCAGCAGCCTCCCCAGGGGGCGAGGAGAAAACACTGAAGCTTTCTTT.

The rearrangement joins TRBV19 to TRBJ2-2; 8 bases line up with TRBD2. In germline, CDR1 is LNHDA, CDR2 SQIVND (reference sequence). This CDR3 is 16 amino acids long. The junction had 9 bases not matched to a gene; V was cut back by 7 bases and J by 2 bases. The CDR3 is CASTESGGPNTGELFF. The DNA of the CDR3 is TGTGCCAGTACTGAAAGCGGGGGACCTAACACCGGGGAGCTGTTTTTT. The whole variable domain, filled in from reference TRBV19 and TRBJ2-2, reads DGGITQSPKYLFRKEGQNVTLSCEQNLNHDAMYWYRQDPGQGLRLIYYSQIVNDFQKGDIAEGYSVSREKKESFPLTVTSAQKNPTAFYLCASTESGGPNTGELFFGEGSRLTVL.

This chain links TRBV2 with TRBJ1-2, with a tentative D call TRBD1 (5 bases). The CDR3 is 11 residues long. Germline CDR1 SNHLY, CDR2 FYNNEI. CDR3 DNA: TGTCTAGGTTCGGGGGTCTATGGCTACACCTTC. This translates into CLGSGVYGYTF.

V and J are TRBV24-1 and TRBJ1-5, with 8 bases lining up with TRBD1. Germline loops: CDR1 KGHDR, CDR2 SFDVKD. The CDR3 has 17 residues. After removal of 2 bases from V and 0 bases from J, the junction contained 5 bases not matched to a gene. The CDR3 DNA reads TGTGCCACCAGTGATTCGACAGGGGTGGGTAGCAATCAGCCCCAGCATTTT. It codes for CATSDSTGVGSNQPQHF.

V and J are TRBV5-1 and TRBJ1-6; possibly TRBD1 for D (5 bases). Germline CDR1 SGHRS, CDR2 YFSETQ. V gave up 4 bases and J gave up 6 bases, with 17 bases separating them. This CDR3 comprises 16 residues. This chain's CDR3 is CASSPITGLPNSPLHF. In DNA form, the CDR3 reads TGCGCCAGCAGCCCCATTACGGGACTCCCTAATTCACCCCTCCACTTT.

The chain combines TRBV7-9 with TRBJ1-6; no clear D. V lost 8 bases to trimming and J lost 0 bases, with 11 bases between them. The CDR3 is 15 amino acids. The germline V gene encodes CDR1 SEHNR and CDR2 FQNEAQ (reference sequence). The CDR3 protein is CASASTSSYNSPLHF. The DNA of the CDR3 is TGTGCCAGCGCCTCCACGAGCTCCTATAATTCACCCCTCCACTTT.

The genes are TRBV4-1 and TRBJ2-2, with 16 bases matching TRBD2. Germline loops: CDR1 MGHRA, CDR2 YSYEKL. V dropped 2 bases and J dropped 0; count of bases not matched to a gene: 9. This CDR3 is 21 amino acids long. CDR3 region: CASSQPGLAGGTGANTGELFF. The DNA for the CDR3 is TGCGCCAGCAGCCAACCGGGACTAGCGGGGGGGACGGGGGCGAACACCGGGGAGCTGTTTTTT.

The chain combines TRBV6-1 with TRBJ2-1, with a possible D match to TRBD1 (6 bases). V was pared by 0 bases and J by 15 bases, with 15 bases between. Germline CDR1 reads MNHNS; CDR2 reads SASEGT. The CDR3 length is 13 residues. The CDR3 DNA reads TGTGCCAGCAGTGAAGCAGGGACAAAAAGGGGGTTCTTC. Translation: CASSEAGTKRGFF.

The chain has TRBV6-5 and TRBJ1-6; no definite D call. Trimming removed 5 bases from V and 11 bases from J, with 19 bases in between. CDR1 MNHEY and CDR2 SVGAGI come from the germline V gene. This CDR3 spans 15 amino acids. The CDR3 sequence is CASSREVARIPPLHF. The CDR3 nucleotides read TGTGCCAGCAGTCGCGAGGTCGCAAGGATTCCACCCCTCCACTTT.

This clone was seen a few times. This chain uses TRBV4-2 with TRBJ1-5; possible D gene TRBD1, 5 bases. The CDR3 length is 16 residues. CDR1 and CDR2 from the germline V gene are LGHNA and YNFKEQ. The V end was cut by 1 base, the J end by 0 bases, with 10 bases between. The CDR3 DNA reads TGTGCCAGCAGCCAAGGACAGACATATAGCAATCAGCCCCAGCATTTT. Its protein is CASSQGQTYSNQPQHF.

The chain carries TRBV3-1 (or the pseudogene TRBV3-2) and TRBJ2-6; 7 bases map to TRBD1. From germline, CDR1 is LGHDT and CDR2 YNNKEL (reference sequence). The CDR3 runs 13 residues. The junction had 0 bases not matched to a gene; V was cut back by 7 bases and J by 3 bases. CDR3 DNA: TGTGCCAGCAACAGGGGTGGGGCCAACGTCCTGACTTTC. Its translation is CASNRGGANVLTF.

The gene calls are TRBV7-2 and TRBJ2-7; 7 nucleotides align to TRBD1. Germline CDR1 reads SGHTA; CDR2 reads FQGNSA. The CDR3 runs to 16 residues. V shed 5 bases, J shed 2 bases, and the junction held 12 bases outside the gene matches. The CDR3 nucleotides are TGTGCCAGCAGCCCCCGGGTCGGGACAGTGACCTACGAGCAGTACTTC. It translates to CASSPRVGTVTYEQYF.

The chain is built from TRBV5-1 and TRBJ2-1, with 9 nucleotides matching TRBD2. Looked up from germline, CDR1 is SGHRS and CDR2 is YFSETQ. The CDR3 is 17 residues long. J lost 0 bases, V lost 0 bases, and 4 bases had no gene match. The CDR3 here is CASSLASGAASYNEQFF. Here the CDR3 DNA reads TGCGCCAGCAGCTTGGCTAGCGGGGCTGCCTCCTACAATGAGCAGTTCTTC. The whole variable domain, remainder taken from reference TRBV5-1 and TRBJ2-1, is KAGVTQTPRYLIKTRGQQVTLSCSPISGHRSVSWYQQTPGQGLQFLFEYFSETQRNKGNFPGRFSGRQFSNSRSEMNVSTLELGDSALYLCASSLASGAASYNEQFFGPGTRLTVL.

This chain uses TRBV28 with TRBJ2-1, with 8 bases identical to TRBD2. The CDR3 is 14 residues long. CDR1 is MDHEN, CDR2 SYDVKM, per germline. Trimming cost V 8 bases and J 5 bases; bases outside gene matches: 8. The CDR3 DNA follows: TGTGCCAGCCGCCCCGGGGGGGGCAACAATGAGCAGTTCTTC. It encodes CASRPGGGNNEQFF.

J is TRBJ2-7 and V is TRBV11-2, with 11 nucleotides matching TRBD2. With V trimmed by 5 bases and J by 6 bases, 6 bases remained unmatched. The CDR3 is 14 residues long. Germline V CDR1 and CDR2: SGHAT, FQNNGV. The CDR3 loop is CASSILAGVGEQYF. The CDR3 bases are TGTGCCAGCAGCATACTAGCGGGGGTCGGCGAGCAGTACTTC.

This clone was picked up one time. The chain couples TRBV5-6 to TRBJ2-2; 13 bases are a match to TRBD2. The CDR3 loop spans 18 amino acids. Germline V gene sequence: CDR1 SGHDT, CDR2 YYEEEE. J gave up 5 bases and V 3 bases, and 10 bases lay outside the gene matches. The chain's CDR3 is CASSWAGLAGRRTGELFF. The CDR3 DNA reads as TGTGCCAGCAGCTGGGCGGGACTAGCGGGAAGAAGGACCGGGGAGCTGTTTTTT.

The genes are TRBV2 and TRBJ1-2, with D unclear. Trimming removed 3 bases from V and 3 bases from J, with 8 bases in between. This CDR3 has 13 amino acids. Germline loops: CDR1 SNHLY, CDR2 FYNNEI. The CDR3 sequence: CASSDGVDYGYTF. In DNA, the CDR3 is TGTGCCAGCAGTGACGGGGTGGACTATGGCTACACCTTC.

The chain uses TRBV7-9 and TRBJ1-1, with 7 bases lining up with TRBD1. The germline CDR1 and CDR2 sequences are SEHNR and FQNEAQ (reference sequence). This CDR3 contains 15 residues. Trimming at V came to 5 bases and at J to 4 bases, leaving 10 bases not matched to a gene. CDR3 coding DNA: TGTGCCAGCAGCGCCCGACAGGGACGGGGCACTGAAGCTTTCTTT. Protein: CASSARQGRGTEAFF.

This chain connects TRBV28 to TRBJ2-1; 10 nucleotides match TRBD2. The CDR3 consists of 14 residues. Germline loops: CDR1 MDHEN, CDR2 SYDVKM. V lost 5 bases, J lost 5 bases, and 3 bases stayed unmatched. The CDR3 loop is CASSQRGGHNEQFF. The CDR3 DNA reads as TGTGCCAGCAGTCAGCGGGGGGGACACAATGAGCAGTTCTTC.

The chain has TRBV5-5 and TRBJ2-5; 14 bases line up with TRBD2. Germline CDR1 SGHKS, CDR2 YYEKEE (reference sequence). The CDR3 has 15 residues. The V segment lost 5 bases and the J segment 5 bases; nucleotides outside the gene matches: 5. DNA of the CDR3: TGTGCCAGCAGTCAGGGGACTAGCGGGGGTGAGACCCAGTACTTC. As protein: CASSQGTSGGETQYF.